This paragraph reports one T cell receptor (beta chain). This clonotype was counted between two and nine times. This receptor's antigen is unknown. Base-call qualities are not available, and no considerably larger clone is one nucleotide away. The data derive from a study of CD8 T cells in ankylosing spondylitis (dated by TCRdb to the late 2010s). Regarding the research as a whole: T cell receptor beta repertoires were profiled in healthy donors and ankylosing spondylitis patients so that disease-linked TCR variants could be found. The full study cohort was made up of approximately 27 ankylosing spondylitis patients and approximately 100 healthy donors. Peripheral blood was sampled, and synovial fluid was additionally collected from ankylosing spondylitis patients.

General findings and caveats noted by the study authors: Some of the motif variants had been reported before in the synovial fluid and blood of reactive arthritis patients, a finding that suggests common disease-initiation mechanisms. The disease-linked clones had a CD8+ phenotype and were found at relatively low frequencies in peripheral blood. Significant enrichment of the disease-linked clones was reported in matched synovial fluid samples from ankylosing spondylitis patients. A TCR beta motif made up of several highly homologous amino acid variants appeared to be characteristic of blood from ankylosing spondylitis patients.

Sequencing instrument: Illumina HiSeq 2500. Quantitative 5'-RACE with molecular barcodes was used to prepare TCR beta libraries. The original methods were these. Disease-linked TCR variants were identified with a new computational method built on a probabilistic model of VDJ rearrangement. In-frame beta chains were kept once TCRdb had trimmed the public reads at Q25 with fastp and called clones with MiXCR. Here each entry gathers all rows of one CDR3 protein and keeps the most common genes and DNA. None of the V and J calls come from the authors' own analysis; TCRdb made them. The sample table contains 190,000 or so distinct CDR3 sequences; only one count was recorded for roughly 13% of them. The leading ten clones occupy about 17% of the sample. V sheds 4 bases and J sheds 8 bases, leaving 14 bases between their ends. The CDR3 runs 13 residues from the cysteine to the phenylalanine. Of all the DNA, just the CDR3 is kept, 39 bases in frame from base 1. CDR1 is given as LGHNA and CDR2 as YNFKEQ, both from the germline V gene.

The chain is made from TRBV4-2 and TRBJ1-2; there is no confident call for the D gene. Sequencing was done on a sample of blood, either unsorted or a sorted T cell fraction (not recorded which). This clonotype was sampled from a male donor with ankylosing spondylitis or in good health (not recorded which). The DNA sequence follows: TGTGCCAGCAGCCTATGGACTCGGCGGGGCTACACCTTC. It codes for CASSLWTRRGYTF.